A selection of T cell receptor beta chains follows, all from one sample in a study of human T cells and chemical hapten exposure. TCRdb ran MiXCR on the RACE reads and lists one entry per CDR3 protein. Of fewer than 300,000 distinct CDR3 sequences in the sample, about 9% were seen once. The input for sequencing was whole blood, taken in connection with sensitization to the hapten diphenylcyclopropenone (DPC). The receptors come from a woman aged 40 to 50 with alopecia areata. Some clones in this sample may be carry-over from other donors' samples. Each CDR3 is given with its conserved first and last residue. The D gene is left open where the match is weak. Clone size is given for some rows only: seen once, a few or many times, or a class if the clone is expanded.

V	size	J	D	DNA	CDR3
TRBV2	many	TRBJ2-5	.	TGTGCCAGCAGAGACCCTAGCGGACAGTACCAAGAGACCCAGTACTTC	CASRDPSGQYQETQYF
TRBV12-3/TRBV12-4	.	TRBJ2-5	.	TGTGCCAGCAGTTTTGAGGAGGGAGGGACCCAGTACTTC	CASSFEEGGTQYF
TRBV7-2	.	TRBJ2-3	TRBD2	TGTGCCAGCAGCTTAGCCCTGGGACTAGCGGGCCGGGGAGAAGATACGCAGTATTTT	CASSLALGLAGRGEDTQYF
TRBV10-3	few	TRBJ2-5	.	TGTGCCATCAGTGGTAGCAGGGGCCAAGAGACCCAGTACTTC	CAISGSRGQETQYF
TRBV27	.	TRBJ2-7	TRBD1	TGTGCCAGCAGTTACAGGGGGCGCGTTGGCTACGAGCAGTACTTC	CASSYRGRVGYEQYF
TRBV29-1	few	TRBJ2-1	.	TGCAGCGTTCACCTGGACAGATACAATGAGCAGTTCTTC	CSVHLDRYNEQFF
TRBV11-2	.	TRBJ2-7	TRBD2	TGTGCCAGCAGCATCCGTACTAGCGGAGAATACGAGCAGTACTTC	CASSIRTSGEYEQYF
TRBV2	many	TRBJ1-1	TRBD1	TGTGCCAGCAAGGGACAGGGTGACACTGAAGCTTTCTTT	CASKGQGDTEAFF
TRBV4-3	medium-sized	TRBJ2-1	.	TGCGCCAGCAGCCAAGTTGGACACAATAATGAGCAGTTCTTC	CASSQVGHNNEQFF
TRBV20-1	few	TRBJ2-1	.	TGCAGTGCTAGAGATGATGTACACCAGCAGTTCTTC	CSARDDVHQQFF